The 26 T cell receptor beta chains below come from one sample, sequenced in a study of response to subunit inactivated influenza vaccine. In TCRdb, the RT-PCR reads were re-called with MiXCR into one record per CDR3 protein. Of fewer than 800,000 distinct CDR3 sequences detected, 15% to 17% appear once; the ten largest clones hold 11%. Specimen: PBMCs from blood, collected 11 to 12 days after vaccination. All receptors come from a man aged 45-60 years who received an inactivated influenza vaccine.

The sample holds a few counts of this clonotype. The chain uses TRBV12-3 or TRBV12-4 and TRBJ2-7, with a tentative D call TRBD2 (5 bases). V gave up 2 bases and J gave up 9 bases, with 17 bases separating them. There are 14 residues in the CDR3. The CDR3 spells CASSLKPHYRGQYF. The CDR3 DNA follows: TGTGCCAGCAGTTTAAAGCCCCACTACCGGGGGCAGTACTTC.

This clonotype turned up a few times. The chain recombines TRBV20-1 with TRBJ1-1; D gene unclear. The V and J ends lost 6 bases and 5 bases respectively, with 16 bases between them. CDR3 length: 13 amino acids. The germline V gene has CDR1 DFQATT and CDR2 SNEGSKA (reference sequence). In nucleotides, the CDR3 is TGCAGTGCGGACCTGGCGGGTGGGACTGAAGCTTTCTTT. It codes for CSADLAGGTEAFF.

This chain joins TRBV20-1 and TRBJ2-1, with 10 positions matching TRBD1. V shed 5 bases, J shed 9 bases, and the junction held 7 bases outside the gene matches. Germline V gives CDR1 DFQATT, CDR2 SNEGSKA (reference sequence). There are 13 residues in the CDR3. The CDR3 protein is CSAGGQGIGEQFF. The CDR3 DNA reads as TGCAGTGCTGGGGGACAGGGGATTGGTGAGCAGTTCTTC.

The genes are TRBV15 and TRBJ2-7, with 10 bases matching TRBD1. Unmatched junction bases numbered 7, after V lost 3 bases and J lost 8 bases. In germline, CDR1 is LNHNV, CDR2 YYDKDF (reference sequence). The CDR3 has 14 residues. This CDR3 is CATSRGQGSGKQYF. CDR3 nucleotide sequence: TGTGCCACCAGCAGGGGACAGGGGAGTGGGAAGCAGTACTTC. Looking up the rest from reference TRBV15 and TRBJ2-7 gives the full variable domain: DAMVIQNPRYQVTQFGKPVTLSCSQTLNHNVMYWYQQKSSQAPKLLFHYYDKDFNNEADTPDNFQSRRPNTSFCFLDIRSPGLGDTAMYLCATSRGQGSGKQYFGPGTRLTVT.

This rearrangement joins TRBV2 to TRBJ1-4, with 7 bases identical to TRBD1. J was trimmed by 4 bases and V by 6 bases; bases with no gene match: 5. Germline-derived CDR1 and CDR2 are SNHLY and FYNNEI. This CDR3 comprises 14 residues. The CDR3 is CASRLTGDNEKLFF. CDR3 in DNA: TGTGCCAGCAGGCTAACAGGGGATAATGAAAAACTGTTTTTT. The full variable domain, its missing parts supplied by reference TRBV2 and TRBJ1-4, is EPEVTQTPSHQVTQMGQEVILRCVPISNHLYFYWYRQILGQKVEFLVSFYNNEISEKSEIFDDQFSVERPDGSNFTLKIRSTKLEDSAMYFCASRLTGDNEKLFFGSGTQLSVL.

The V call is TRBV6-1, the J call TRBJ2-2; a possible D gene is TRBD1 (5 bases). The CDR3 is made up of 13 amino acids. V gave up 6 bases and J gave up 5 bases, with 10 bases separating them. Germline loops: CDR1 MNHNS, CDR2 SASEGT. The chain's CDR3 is CASRKQATGELFF. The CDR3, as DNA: TGTGCCAGCAGGAAACAGGCGACCGGGGAGCTGTTTTTT.

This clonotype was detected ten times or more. CDR3 region: CASSLGVSTNSPLHF. DNA of the CDR3: TGTGCCAGCAGTTTAGGTGTCAGTACGAATTCACCCCTCCACTTT. The chain is built from TRBV12-3 or TRBV12-4 and TRBJ1-6, with no clear D. Trimming cost V 1 base and J 7 bases, with 11 bases left between them. The CDR3 runs to 15 residues.

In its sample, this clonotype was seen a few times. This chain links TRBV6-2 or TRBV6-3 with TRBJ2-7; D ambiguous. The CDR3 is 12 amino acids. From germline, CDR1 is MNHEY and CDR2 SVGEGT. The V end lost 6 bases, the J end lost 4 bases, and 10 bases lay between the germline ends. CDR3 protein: CASSLIPYEQYF. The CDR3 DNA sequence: TGTGCCAGCAGCCTAATCCCGTACGAGCAGTACTTC.

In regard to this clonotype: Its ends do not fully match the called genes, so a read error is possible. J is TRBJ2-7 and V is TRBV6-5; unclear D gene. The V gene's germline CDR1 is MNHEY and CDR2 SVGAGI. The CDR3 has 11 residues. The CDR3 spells CASSSSYEQCF. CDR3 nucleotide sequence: TGTGCCAGCAGTTCATCCTACGAGCAGTGCTTC.

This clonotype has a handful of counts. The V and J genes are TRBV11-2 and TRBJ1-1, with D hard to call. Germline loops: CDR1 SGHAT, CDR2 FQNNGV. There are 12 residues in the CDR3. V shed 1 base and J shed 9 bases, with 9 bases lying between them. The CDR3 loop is CASSLGSLKAFF. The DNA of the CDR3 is TGTGCCAGCAGCTTAGGTTCTCTGAAAGCTTTCTTT.

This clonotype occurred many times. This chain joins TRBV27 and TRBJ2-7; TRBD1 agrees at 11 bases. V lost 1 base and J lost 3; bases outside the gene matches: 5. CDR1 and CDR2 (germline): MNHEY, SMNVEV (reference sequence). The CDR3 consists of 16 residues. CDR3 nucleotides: TGTGCCAGCAGTTTATTTTCGGGACAGGGGGTCTACGAGCAGTACTTC. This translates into CASSLFSGQGVYEQYF.

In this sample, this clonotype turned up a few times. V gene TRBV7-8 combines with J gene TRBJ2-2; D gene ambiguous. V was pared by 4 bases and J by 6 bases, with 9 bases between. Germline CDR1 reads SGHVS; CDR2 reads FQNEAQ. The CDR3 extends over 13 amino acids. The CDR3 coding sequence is TGTGCCAGCAGCTCAGATTACGCCGGGGAGCTGTTTTTT. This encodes CASSSDYAGELFF.

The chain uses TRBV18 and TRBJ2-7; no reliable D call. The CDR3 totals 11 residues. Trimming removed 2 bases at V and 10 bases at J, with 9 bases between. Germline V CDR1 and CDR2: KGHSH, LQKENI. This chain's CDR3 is CASSPETDQYF. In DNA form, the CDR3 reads TGTGCCAGCTCACCAGAAACTGATCAGTACTTC.

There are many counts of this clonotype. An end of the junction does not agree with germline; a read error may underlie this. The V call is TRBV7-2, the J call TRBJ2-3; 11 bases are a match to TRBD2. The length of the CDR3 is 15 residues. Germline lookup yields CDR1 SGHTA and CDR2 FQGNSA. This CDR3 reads CASSIAGGPTDTQYF. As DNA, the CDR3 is TGTGCCAGCAGCATAGCGGGGGGGCCGACAGATACGCAGTATTTT.

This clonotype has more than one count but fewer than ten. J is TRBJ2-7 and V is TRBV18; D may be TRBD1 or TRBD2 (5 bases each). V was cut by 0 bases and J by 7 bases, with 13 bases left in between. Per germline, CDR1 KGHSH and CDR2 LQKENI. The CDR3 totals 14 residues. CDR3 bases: TGTGCCAGCTCACCACCAGGGACCATCGGGGAGCAGTACTTC. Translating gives CASSPPGTIGEQYF.

CDR3 loop: CASGDRVYEKLFF. The CDR3, as DNA: TGTGCCAGTGGGGACAGGGTTTATGAAAAACTGTTTTTT. The chain combines TRBV12-3 or TRBV12-4 with TRBJ1-4; 9 positions agree with TRBD1. The CDR3 length is 13 residues. V shed 9 bases, J shed 6 bases, and the junction held 5 bases outside the gene matches.

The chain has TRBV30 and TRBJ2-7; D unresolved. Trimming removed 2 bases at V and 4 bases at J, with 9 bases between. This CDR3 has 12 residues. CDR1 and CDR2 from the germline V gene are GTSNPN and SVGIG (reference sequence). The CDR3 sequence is CAWSIPGYEQYF. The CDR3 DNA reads TGTGCCTGGAGTATACCAGGATACGAGCAGTACTTC.

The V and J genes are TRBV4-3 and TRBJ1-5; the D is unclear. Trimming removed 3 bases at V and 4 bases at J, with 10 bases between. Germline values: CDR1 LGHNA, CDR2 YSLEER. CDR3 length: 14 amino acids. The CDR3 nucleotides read TGCGCCAGCAGCCAGACCGCTTGGAATCAGCCCCAGCATTTT. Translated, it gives CASSQTAWNQPQHF.

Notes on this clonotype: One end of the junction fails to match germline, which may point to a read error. CDR3 region: CSANRDFNTGELIF. The CDR3 DNA reads as TGCAGTGCAAACCGGGACTTTAACACCGGGGAGCTGATTTTT. The V gene is TRBV20-1, the J gene TRBJ2-2; D may be TRBD2 (6 bases). CDR1 DFQATT and CDR2 SNEGSKA come from the germline V gene (reference sequence). CDR3 length equals 14 residues.

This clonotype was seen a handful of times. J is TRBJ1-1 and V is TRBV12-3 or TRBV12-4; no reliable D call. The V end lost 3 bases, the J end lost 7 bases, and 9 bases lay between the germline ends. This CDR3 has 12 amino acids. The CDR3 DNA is TGTGCCAGCAGTTTCGGAATCCTTGAAGCTTTCTTT. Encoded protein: CASSFGILEAFF.

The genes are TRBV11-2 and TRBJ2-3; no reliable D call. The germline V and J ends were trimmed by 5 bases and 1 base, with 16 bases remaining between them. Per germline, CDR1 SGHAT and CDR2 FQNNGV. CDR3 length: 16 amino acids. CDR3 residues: CASSIRFAMGTDTQYF. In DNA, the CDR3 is TGTGCCAGCAGCATAAGATTTGCCATGGGCACAGATACGCAGTATTTT.

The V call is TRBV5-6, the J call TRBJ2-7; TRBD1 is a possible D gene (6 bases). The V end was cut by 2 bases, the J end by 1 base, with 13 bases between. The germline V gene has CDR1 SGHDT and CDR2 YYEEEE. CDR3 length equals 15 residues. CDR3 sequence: CASSLPPGASYEQYF. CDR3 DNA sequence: TGTGCCAGCAGCTTACCTCCAGGGGCGTCCTACGAGCAGTACTTC. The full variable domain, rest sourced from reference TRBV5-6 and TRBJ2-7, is DAGVTQSPTHLIKTRGQQVTLRCSPKSGHDTVSWYQQALGQGPQFIFQYYEEEERQRGNFPDRFSGHQFPNYSSELNVNALLLGDSALYLCASSLPPGASYEQYFGPGTRLTVT.

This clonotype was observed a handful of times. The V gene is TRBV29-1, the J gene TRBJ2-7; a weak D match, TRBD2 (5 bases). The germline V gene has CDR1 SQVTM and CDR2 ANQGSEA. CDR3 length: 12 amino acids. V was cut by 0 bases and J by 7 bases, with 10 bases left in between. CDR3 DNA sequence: TGCAGCGTTGAAGATGAGGGTATAGAGCAGTACTTC. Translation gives CSVEDEGIEQYF.

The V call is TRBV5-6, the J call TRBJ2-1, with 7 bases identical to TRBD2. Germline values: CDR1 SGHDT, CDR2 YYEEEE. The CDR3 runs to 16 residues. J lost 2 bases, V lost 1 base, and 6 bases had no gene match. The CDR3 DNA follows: TGTGCCAGCAGCTTGCAGGGACTATTTGCCTACAATGAGCAGTTCTTC. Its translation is CASSLQGLFAYNEQFF.

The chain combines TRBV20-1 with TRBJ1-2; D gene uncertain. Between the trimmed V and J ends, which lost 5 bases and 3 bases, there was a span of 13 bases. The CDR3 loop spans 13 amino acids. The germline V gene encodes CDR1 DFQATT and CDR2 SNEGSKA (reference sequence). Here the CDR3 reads CSALTTGYYGYTF. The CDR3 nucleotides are TGCAGTGCTCTCACTACTGGCTACTATGGCTACACCTTC.

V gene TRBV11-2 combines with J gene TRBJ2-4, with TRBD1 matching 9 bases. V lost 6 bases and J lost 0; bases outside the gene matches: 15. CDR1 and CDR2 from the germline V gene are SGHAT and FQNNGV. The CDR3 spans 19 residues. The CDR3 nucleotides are TGTGCCAGCAGTCAATATACCGGGACAGGGCATCTAGCCAAAAACATTCAGTACTTC. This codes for CASSQYTGTGHLAKNIQYF. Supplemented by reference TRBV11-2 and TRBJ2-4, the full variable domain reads EAGVAQSPRYKIIEKRQSVAFWCNPISGHATLYWYQQILGQGPKLLIQFQNNGVVDDSQLPKDRFSAERLKGVDSTLKIQPAKLEDSAVYLCASSQYTGTGHLAKNIQYFGAGTRLSVL.